Listed below are T cell receptor beta chains from one sample, sequenced in a study of control samples from healthy donors and cancer patients. The assay was immunoSEQ multiplex PCR, and TCRdb's table has in-frame clones only and misses some. The table has 70,000 to 95,000 clones, around 87% seen once. Sequences were obtained from blood. These receptor sequences come from a man aged 50 or older in good health. Each CDR3 is given with its conserved first and last residue. D genes are given only for firm matches. Some rows mark clone size as missing; the rest say once, few, many or name a class of expanded clone.

TRBJ1-3,TRBV11-2,.,.,TGTGCCAGCAGCATTGGAAACACCATATATTTT,CASSIGNTIYF
TRBJ1-6,TRBV19,.,TRBD1,TGTGCCAGTAGTACTTGGGACAGGGGCGCCTCACCCCTCCACTTT,CASSTWDRGASPLHF
TRBJ1-6,TRBV3-1/TRBV3-2,.,.,TGTGCCAGCAGCCGACACGGGGAATATAATTCACCCCTCCACTTT,CASSRHGEYNSPLHF
TRBJ2-1,TRBV19,few,TRBD1,TGTGCCAGTAGTCCCCGTAGTGCAGGGGGCAATGAGCAGTTCTTC,CASSPRSAGGNEQFF
TRBJ2-7,TRBV6-5,.,.,TGTGCCAGCAGTCCCCGAGACGTTCCCTCCTACGAGCAGTACTTC,CASSPRDVPSYEQYF
TRBJ2-1,TRBV5-5,.,.,TGTGCCAGCAGCTTGGCCCCAACTACAGGGATGGAGCAGTTCTTC,CASSLAPTTGMEQFF
TRBJ2-2,TRBV30,.,.,TGTGCCTGGAGTGTATTAGGTAACACCGGGGAGCTGTTTTTT,CAWSVLGNTGELFF
TRBJ1-2,TRBV10-3,.,TRBD1,TGTGCCATCAGTGGGGACAGGGAATTCTATGGCTACACCTTC,CAISGDREFYGYTF
TRBJ2-1,TRBV11-1,few,.,TGTGCCAGCAGCTTAGACCGATACAATGAGCAGTTCTTC,CASSLDRYNEQFF
TRBJ2-1,TRBV7-9,.,.,TGTGCCAGCAGCTTAGAGGAGCGGGAGCAGTTCTTC,CASSLEEREQFF
TRBJ1-1,TRBV11-2,.,.,TGTGCCAGCAGCTCACAGAACAGGGTCACTGAAGCTTTCTTT,CASSSQNRVTEAFF
TRBJ2-5,TRBV4-2,once,TRBD2,TGTGCCAGCAGCCAAGATCCCACTAGCGGGAGAATTGAGACCCAGTACTTC,CASSQDPTSGRIETQYF
TRBJ1-2,TRBV7-2,.,.,TGTGCCAGCAGCTTACAACGAGTGGGGGCTTATTGGGGCTACACCTTC,CASSLQRVGAYWGYTF
TRBJ1-1,TRBV29-1,.,TRBD1,TGCAGCGTTATAGGGACAGAGGCTGTACAAGCTTTCTTT,CSVIGTEAVQAFF
TRBJ2-7,TRBV4-2,few,TRBD2,TGTGCCAGCAGCCAAGATACTAGCGGAGGCCCTCTCTCCTACGAGCAGTACTTC,CASSQDTSGGPLSYEQYF
TRBJ2-3,TRBV18,.,.,TGTGCCAGCTCACAACTCGGAGGGGGGACAGATACGCAGTATTTT,CASSQLGGGTDTQYF
TRBJ2-3,TRBV4-1,.,TRBD2,TGCGCCAGCAGCCTTAGGACTAGCGGCACAGATACGCAGTATTTT,CASSLRTSGTDTQYF
TRBJ2-5,TRBV25-1,.,TRBD1,TGTGCCAGCAGTTTTACGGGGACAGGCTCAGGGACCCAGTACTTC,CASSFTGTGSGTQYF
TRBJ2-3,TRBV2,.,TRBD2,TGTGCCGGTGGGACTAGCCTCACAGATACGCAGTATTTT,CAGGTSLTDTQYF
TRBJ1-5,TRBV7-2,.,TRBD1,TGTGCCAGCAGCCCCCCCGGGACAGTCAATCAGCCCCAGCATTTT,CASSPPGTVNQPQHF
TRBJ2-2,TRBV2,.,.,TGTGCCAGCAGTTACGACGGGGAGCTGTTTTTT,CASSYDGELFF
TRBJ1-4,TRBV7-2,.,TRBD1,TGTGCCAGCAGCCGACAGGGTGGGGAAAAACTGTTTTTT,CASSRQGGEKLFF
TRBJ2-7,TRBV11-2,.,.,TGTGCCTTAGGCCCTAGCTACGAGCAGTACTTC,CALGPSYEQYF
TRBJ2-2,TRBV7-2,.,.,TGTGCCAGCAGCTTTTACTCAGGCGGGGAGCTGTTTTTT,CASSFYSGGELFF
TRBJ1-2,TRBV7-8,.,TRBD1,TGTGCCAGCAGCTTTGGGACAGGGTTGGGCTATGGCTACACCTTC,CASSFGTGLGYGYTF
TRBJ1-2,TRBV2,.,.,TGTGCCAGCAAAGACGTGGGGAGGGACTATGGCTACACCTTC,CASKDVGRDYGYTF
TRBJ1-1,TRBV4-3,.,TRBD1,TGCGCCAGCAGCCAGGAGGGACAGTCGGGGATTGAAGCTTTCTTT,CASSQEGQSGIEAFF
TRBJ1-6,TRBV10-1,.,.,TGCGCCAGCAGTGAGGCTGCCGGGGCTAGCAATTCACCCCTCCACTTT,CASSEAAGASNSPLHF
TRBJ2-2,TRBV15,.,.,TGTGCCACCAGTAAAGGAACCGGGGAGCTGTTTTTT,CATSKGTGELFF